This entry describes one T cell receptor beta chain. Its antigen is unknown. This record comes from a study of T cell repertoires in cytomegalovirus infection. The germline V gene has CDR1 SGHTA and CDR2 FQGNSA. V lost 7 bases to trimming and J lost 9 bases; unmatched junction nucleotides: 16. The CDR3 has 17 amino acids. MiXCR, run by TCRdb on the reads, gives a single entry per CDR3 protein. Among approximately 76,000 distinct CDR3 sequences listed, about 37% were seen once. This chain links TRBV7-2 with TRBJ2-1; 12 bases are a match to TRBD2. The origin of this receptor is a human donor in good health (CMV status not recorded). Some clones in this sample may be carry-over from other donors' samples. This sample comprised CD8+ T cells from cultured PBMCs, obtained from culture after CMV antigen stimulation. Here the CDR3 reads CASTPPAGLAGWGEQFF. DNA of the CDR3: TGTGCCAGCACCCCCCCCGCGGGACTAGCGGGCTGGGGTGAGCAGTTCTTC.